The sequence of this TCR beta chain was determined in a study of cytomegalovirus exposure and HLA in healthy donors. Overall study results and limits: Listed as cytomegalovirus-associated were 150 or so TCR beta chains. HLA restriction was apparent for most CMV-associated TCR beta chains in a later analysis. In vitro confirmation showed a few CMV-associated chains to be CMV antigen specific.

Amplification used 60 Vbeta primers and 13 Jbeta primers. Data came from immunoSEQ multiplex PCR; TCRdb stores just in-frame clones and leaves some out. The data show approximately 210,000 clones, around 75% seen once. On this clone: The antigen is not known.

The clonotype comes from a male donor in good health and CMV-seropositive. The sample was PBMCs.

DNA of the CDR3: TGTGCCAGTAGTATTTCTGCGGCGGGATATCGAATCACTGAAGCTTTCTTT. This translates into CASSISAAGYRITEAFF. The chain couples TRBV19 to TRBJ1-1, with D uncertain. Germline assignment: CDR1 LNHDA and CDR2 SQIVND (reference sequence). With 3 bases removed from V and 4 bases from J, the gap between germline ends came to 21 bases. This CDR3 has 17 residues.